The rows below give T cell receptor beta chains drawn from one sample of a study of cytomegalovirus exposure and HLA in healthy donors. Some clones are missing from TCRdb's copy, which holds only in-frame ones; the method was immunoSEQ multiplex PCR. The table includes about 260,000 clones, 70% to 90% detected once. The sample consisted of PBMCs. These receptors were taken from a woman aged 40 to 50 in good health and CMV-seropositive. Each CDR3 is given with its conserved first and last residue. A D gene is named only where the DNA matches it firmly. The listing skips clone size in some rows; elsewhere it reads once, few, many or a size class.

>once|TRBD2|TRBJ2-2|TRBV2
TGTGCCAGCAGGCGGGAGGGGGTCGGGGAGCTGTTTTTT
CASRREGVGELFF
>.|TRBD1|TRBJ2-5|TRBV27
TGTGCCAGCAGCAGGGGGTCCCCCCAAGAGACCCAGTACTTC
CASSRGSPQETQYF
>.|TRBD1|TRBJ1-1|TRBV28
TGTGCCATCCAGACAGGGAGGACTGAAGCTTTCTTT
CAIQTGRTEAFF
>.|TRBD1|TRBJ1-1|TRBV6-7
TGTGCCAGCCCGACAGGGTATTGTAATGAAGCTTTCTTT
CASPTGYCNEAFF
>.|.|TRBJ2-3|TRBV12-5
TGTGCTAGTGCCCATCGACTTGCCACAGATACGCAGTATTTT
CASAHRLATDTQYF
>.|.|TRBJ1-2|TRBV6-5
TGTGCCAGCAGTTACGGGAGGCAGGAAGGCTACACCTTC
CASSYGRQEGYTF
>.|TRBD1|TRBJ2-5|TRBV14
TGTGCCAGCAGCCAACGACAGGGGTCGAGGTACCAAGAGACCCAGTACTTC
CASSQRQGSRYQETQYF
>.|TRBD1|TRBJ1-1|TRBV20-1
TGCAGTGCAGACAGGGGGCGCTTGGCTTTCTTT
CSADRGRLAFF
>.|TRBD1|TRBJ1-1|TRBV7-9
TGTTCCAGCAGCTTTGGACAGGGGCGAAACACTGAAGCTTTCTTT
CSSSFGQGRNTEAFF
>.|.|TRBJ1-4|TRBV7-8
TGTGCCAGCAGCCCTCTTGGCGGCGGGGAAAAACTGTTTTTT
CASSPLGGGEKLFF
>.|.|TRBJ1-2|TRBV6-1
TGTGCCAGCAGCACAACTAACTATGGCTACACCTTC
CASSTTNYGYTF
>.|TRBD1|TRBJ2-6|TRBV5-1
TGCGCCAGCAGCTTGGGGGACCTCACAGGGGCTGGGGCCAACGGCCTGACTTTC
CASSLGDLTGAGANGLTF
>.|TRBD1|TRBJ2-5|TRBV6-6
TGTGCCAGCAGTTACGCTGGGGCAGGGGGCCAAGAGACCCAGTACTTC
CASSYAGAGGQETQYF
>.|TRBD2|TRBJ2-1|TRBV6-5
TGTGCCAGCAGGACTAGCGGGAGGGACAATGAGCAGTTCTTC
CASRTSGRDNEQFF
>.|.|TRBJ2-7|TRBV6-5
TGTGCCAGCAGTTACTCGACGAAGGGAGCCTACGAGCAGTACTTC
CASSYSTKGAYEQYF
>.|TRBD1|TRBJ2-7|TRBV27
TGTGCCAGCAGTTTTAGGGTGGGACAGGGAGTATACTACGAGCAGTACTTC
CASSFRVGQGVYYEQYF
>.|TRBD1|TRBJ2-7|TRBV2
TGTGCCAGCAGAGGGACAGGATCCTACGAGCAGTACTTC
CASRGTGSYEQYF
>.|TRBD1|TRBJ1-2|TRBV19
TGTGCCAGTAGCGTGGTCACAGGGGGCGTGTCAAAAGGCTACACCTTC
CASSVVTGGVSKGYTF
>few|TRBD1|TRBJ1-6|TRBV30
TGCGGTACCGCGGGACAGGGAAATTCACCCCTCCACTTT
CGTAGQGNSPLHF
>.|TRBD1|TRBJ1-5|TRBV18
TGTGCCAGCTCACCCCAGGGGGAACAGCCCCAGCATTTT
CASSPQGEQPQHF
>.|.|TRBJ2-5|TRBV30
TGTGCCTGGAGTGTACGCGGGACCCAGTACTTC
CAWSVRGTQYF
>.|.|TRBJ1-3|TRBV25-1
TGTGCCAGCAGTGAATGGGGGGGCGATGGAGGAAACACCATATATTTT
CASSEWGGDGGNTIYF
>.|.|TRBJ1-2|TRBV19
TGTGCCAGTAGTATAGAGGGGGCAGTGAACTATGGCTACACCTTC
CASSIEGAVNYGYTF
>few|.|TRBJ1-2|TRBV6-1
TGTGCCAGCAGTGGGGCCTACACCTATGGCTACACCTTC
CASSGAYTYGYTF
>.|TRBD1|TRBJ2-1|TRBV28
TGTGCCAGCAGGACCGGGACAGCTTACAATGAGCAGTTCTTC
CASRTGTAYNEQFF
>.|TRBD1|TRBJ1-2|TRBV7-9
TGTGCCAGCAGCTTAGCAACAGGGGGAGACTATGGCTACACCTTC
CASSLATGGDYGYTF
>.|TRBD2|TRBJ2-3|TRBV7-9
TGTGCCAGCAGCCTAACGGGACTAGCGGGATTGGGCACAGATACGCAGTATTTT
CASSLTGLAGLGTDTQYF
>.|TRBD2|TRBJ2-7|TRBV6-5
TGTGCCAGCAGTTACGGGACTAGCGGGCCTACCTACGAGCAGTACTTC
CASSYGTSGPTYEQYF
>.|TRBD2|TRBJ2-1|TRBV9
TGTGCCAGCAGCAGGGAGGGTCGGAACAATGAGCAGTTCTTC
CASSREGRNNEQFF
>.|TRBD1|TRBJ2-1|TRBV30
TGTGCCTGGACGATCGGACAGGGGAACAATGAGCAGTTCTTC
CAWTIGQGNNEQFF
>once|TRBD1|TRBJ1-1|TRBV28
TGTGCCAGCAGGGGATCGGGACAGGGGGTTCTCGAAGCTTTCTTT
CASRGSGQGVLEAFF
>.|.|TRBJ1-2|TRBV2
TGTGCCAGCAGGCCCGGGGGGGAGGGCTACACCTTC
CASRPGGEGYTF
>.|TRBD1|TRBJ1-1|TRBV28
TGTGCCAGCAGTAGGGGACAGATCACTGAAGCTTTCTTT
CASSRGQITEAFF
>once|.|TRBJ2-1|TRBV7-9
TGTGCCAGCAGCCTTCGGAGTTTTAGCTCCTACAATGAGCAGTTCTTC
CASSLRSFSSYNEQFF
>.|TRBD2|TRBJ2-5|TRBV27
TGTGCCAGCAGATCTAGCGGGAGGGCCGTGATGAAAGAGACCCAGTACTTC
CASRSSGRAVMKETQYF
>.|TRBD1|TRBJ2-7|TRBV2
TGTGCCAGCGTCCCCCCAGGGGGTTACGAGCAGTACTTC
CASVPPGGYEQYF
>.|.|TRBJ2-1|TRBV27
TGTGCCAGCAGGGGCCATGAGCAGTTCTTC
CASRGHEQFF
>.|.|TRBJ1-6|TRBV9
TGTGCCAGCAGCGTTGCGGGCCAGGGGATCTCACCCCTCCACTTT
CASSVAGQGISPLHF
>.|TRBD2|TRBJ2-7|TRBV6-6
TGTGCCAGCAGTTACGGAGGGACTAGCGGCACCTACGAGCAGTACTTC
CASSYGGTSGTYEQYF
>.|.|TRBJ1-2|TRBV15
TGTGCCACCAGCGACGGGGGAGGGGTAGGCGGCTACACCTTC
CATSDGGGVGGYTF
>few|.|TRBJ2-7|TRBV2
TGTGCCAGCAGTGCGGTCAGGGCATACGAGCAGTACTTC
CASSAVRAYEQYF
>.|TRBD2|TRBJ2-7|TRBV14
TGTGCCAGCAGCCAAGCTAGACTAGCGGGAGATCGGGGAGAGCAGTACTTC
CASSQARLAGDRGEQYF
>.|.|TRBJ2-7|TRBV28
TGTGCCAGCAGTTCCCCCAGTCCTGGCGAGCAGTACTTC
CASSSPSPGEQYF
>.|.|TRBJ2-1|TRBV9
TGTGCCAGCAGCGTAGAAGGGGGTTCCTACAATGAGCAGTTCTTC
CASSVEGGSYNEQFF
>.|TRBD2|TRBJ2-1|TRBV27
TGTGCCAGCCGTTTCGATGCTAGCGGGTTCAATGAGCAGTTCTTC
CASRFDASGFNEQFF
>.|TRBD1|TRBJ1-6|TRBV5-1
TGCGCCAGCAGCTTACGTCCTTCGGGACAGGGAGTCAGTTCACCCCTCCACTTT
CASSLRPSGQGVSSPLHF
>.|TRBD1|TRBJ2-7|TRBV27
TGTGCCAGCAGACCGGGACAGGGGGGTTACGAGCAGTACTTC
CASRPGQGGYEQYF
>.|TRBD1|TRBJ1-4|TRBV5-8
TGTGCCAGCAGCTTGAGGGGACAGGGAGTTGCAAAACTGTTTTTT
CASSLRGQGVAKLFF
>.|TRBD2|TRBJ2-1|TRBV4-2
TGTGCCAGCAGCGTCCCGGGACTAGCGTTAAATGAGCAGTTCTTC
CASSVPGLALNEQFF
>.|TRBD2|TRBJ2-7|TRBV4-1
TGTGCCAGCAGCCAAGAGACTAGCGGGAGGGGCGAGCAGTACTTC
CASSQETSGRGEQYF